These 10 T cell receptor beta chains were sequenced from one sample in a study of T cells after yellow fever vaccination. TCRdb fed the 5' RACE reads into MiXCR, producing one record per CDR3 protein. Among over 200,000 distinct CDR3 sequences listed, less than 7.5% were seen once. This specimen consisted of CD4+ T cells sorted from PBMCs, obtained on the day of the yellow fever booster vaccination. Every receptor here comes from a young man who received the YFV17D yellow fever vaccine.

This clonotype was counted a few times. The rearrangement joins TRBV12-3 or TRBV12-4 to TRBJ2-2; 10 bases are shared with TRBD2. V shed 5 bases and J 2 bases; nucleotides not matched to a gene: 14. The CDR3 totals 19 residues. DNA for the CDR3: TGTGCCAGCAGTCCCCCTAAACTAGCGGGGAGATCCAACACCGGGGAGCTGTTTTTT. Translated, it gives CASSPPKLAGRSNTGELFF.

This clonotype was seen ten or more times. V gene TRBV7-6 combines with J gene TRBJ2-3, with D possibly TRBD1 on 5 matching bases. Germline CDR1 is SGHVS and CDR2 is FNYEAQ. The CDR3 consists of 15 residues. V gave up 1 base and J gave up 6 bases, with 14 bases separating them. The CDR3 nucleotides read TGTGCCAGCAGCTTAGTTAGGGGCCTGGGGGATACGCAGTATTTT. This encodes CASSLVRGLGDTQYF.

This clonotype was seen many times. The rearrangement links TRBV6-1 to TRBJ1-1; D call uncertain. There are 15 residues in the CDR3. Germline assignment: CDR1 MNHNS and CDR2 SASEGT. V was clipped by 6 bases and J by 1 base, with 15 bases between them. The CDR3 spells CASSSIYLGNTEAFF. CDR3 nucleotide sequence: TGTGCCAGCAGCTCGATTTATTTGGGGAACACTGAAGCTTTCTTT.

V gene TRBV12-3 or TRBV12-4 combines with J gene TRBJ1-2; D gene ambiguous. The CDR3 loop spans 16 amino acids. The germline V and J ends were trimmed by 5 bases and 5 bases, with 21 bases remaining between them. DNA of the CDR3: TGTGCCAGCAGTCCCTCGTTAGTTGCCCCGGGGTATGGCTACACCTTC. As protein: CASSPSLVAPGYGYTF.

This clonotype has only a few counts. For the CDR3, the DNA is TGTGCCTGGAGCGTGGAGCTAAGCACTGAAGCTTTCTTT. This gives the protein CAWSVELSTEAFF. This chain links TRBV30 with TRBJ1-1; D unclear. V shed 3 bases and J shed 4 bases, with 12 bases lying between them. Germline CDR1 and CDR2: GTSNPN and SVGIG (reference sequence). This CDR3 is built from 13 residues.

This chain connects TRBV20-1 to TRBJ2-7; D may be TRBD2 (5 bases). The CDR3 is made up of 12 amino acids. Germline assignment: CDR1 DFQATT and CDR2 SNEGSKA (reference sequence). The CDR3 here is CRMDWSSYEQYF. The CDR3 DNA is TGCAGGATGGACTGGAGCTCCTACGAGCAGTACTTC.

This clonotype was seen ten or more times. The CDR3 reads CASSFASLKMETQYF. DNA of the CDR3: TGTGCCAGCAGCTTTGCCTCGCTGAAGATGGAGACCCAGTACTTC. V usage is TRBV7-2 and J usage is TRBJ2-5; D not resolved. Trimming took 3 bases from V and 5 from J, leaving 16 bases between them. The CDR3 has 15 amino acids. CDR1 SGHTA and CDR2 FQGNSA come from the germline V gene.

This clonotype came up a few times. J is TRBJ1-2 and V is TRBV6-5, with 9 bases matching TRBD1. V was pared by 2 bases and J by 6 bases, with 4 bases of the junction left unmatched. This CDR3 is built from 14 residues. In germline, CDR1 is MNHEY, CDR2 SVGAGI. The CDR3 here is CASSYGDRANGYTF. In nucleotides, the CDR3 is TGTGCCAGCAGTTACGGGGACAGGGCAAATGGCTACACCTTC.

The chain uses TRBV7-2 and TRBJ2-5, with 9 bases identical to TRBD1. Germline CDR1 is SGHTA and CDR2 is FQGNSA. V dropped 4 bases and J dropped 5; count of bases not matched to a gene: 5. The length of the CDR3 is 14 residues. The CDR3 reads CASSSQGAVETQYF. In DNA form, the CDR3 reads TGTGCCAGCAGCTCACAGGGGGCAGTGGAGACCCAGTACTTC.

The CDR3 loop is CASRPLGQPYEQYF. The CDR3 DNA follows: TGTGCCAGCAGACCACTGGGACAGCCCTACGAGCAGTACTTC. The V call is TRBV7-2, the J call TRBJ2-7; 7 bases map to TRBD1. Trimming removed 6 bases from V and 2 bases from J; junction bases left unmatched: 7. This CDR3 has 14 residues. Germline loops: CDR1 SGHTA, CDR2 FQGNSA.